Presented here are 12 T cell receptor beta chains from one specimen sequenced in a study of blood T cell repertoires in COVID-19. Measured with immunoSEQ multiplex PCR; TCRdb has only the in-frame clones, and not every one. The sample yields under 200,000 clones, about 85% seen once. The sequenced sample was PBMCs or T cells enriched from blood (not recorded which). Every receptor here comes from a woman aged 45 to 65 who had recovered from COVID-19.

V usage is TRBV18 and J usage is TRBJ1-1; D ambiguous. The CDR3 is 14 amino acids. Trimming removed 3 bases from V and 0 bases from J, with 8 bases in between. The germline V gene encodes CDR1 KGHSH and CDR2 LQKENI. The CDR3 loop reads CASSPEEMNTEAFF. DNA of the CDR3: TGTGCCAGCTCACCGGAGGAAATGAACACTGAAGCTTTCTTT.

This clone has only one observation. One junction end does not reproduce the germline sequence, and a read error may be involved. V gene TRBV6-5 combines with J gene TRBJ1-2, with TRBD1 matching over 9 bases. Germline V gene lookup returns CDR1 MNHEY and CDR2 SVGAGI. There are 15 residues in the CDR3. The CDR3: CASSDSGTGSYGYTF. In DNA, the CDR3 is TGTGCCAGCAGTGACTCGGGGACAGGGTCCTATGGCTACACCTTC.

The V and J genes are TRBV2 and TRBJ1-5, with D possibly matching TRBD1 (5 bases). Trimming pared 6 bases from V and 6 bases from J, leaving 12 bases between. Germline CDR1 SNHLY, CDR2 FYNNEI. The CDR3 covers 13 residues. For the CDR3, the DNA is TGTGCCAGCAGAGGTCAGGGTCCTCAGCCCCAGCATTTT. Protein product: CASRGQGPQPQHF.

This chain links TRBV27 with TRBJ2-3; the match to TRBD2 covers 8 bases. CDR3 size: 15 residues. The V and J ends lost 3 bases and 4 bases, in that order; junction bases with no gene match: 6. Germline CDR1 reads MNHEY; CDR2 reads SMNVEV (reference sequence). The chain's CDR3 is CASSFAGGNADTQYF. The CDR3 DNA follows: TGTGCCAGCAGTTTCGCGGGGGGTAATGCAGATACGCAGTATTTT.

Concerning this clone: Other DNA sequences in this specimen translate into the identical CDR3. The rearrangement joins TRBV19 to TRBJ1-5; the D is unclear. With 2 bases removed from V and 6 bases from J, the gap between germline ends came to 8 bases. The V gene's germline CDR1 is LNHDA and CDR2 SQIVND (reference sequence). The CDR3 extends over 13 amino acids. The CDR3 reads CASSISGSQPQHF. CDR3 sequence (DNA): TGTGCCAGTAGTATAAGTGGTAGTCAGCCCCAGCATTTT. Full variable domain (remainder filled in from reference TRBV19 and TRBJ1-5): DGGITQSPKYLFRKEGQNVTLSCEQNLNHDAMYWYRQDPGQGLRLIYYSQIVNDFQKGDIAEGYSVSREKKESFPLTVTSAQKNPTAFYLCASSISGSQPQHFGDGTRLSIL.

This clone showed up just a few times. The chain links TRBV29-1 to TRBJ1-5; D is undetermined. Germline lookup yields CDR1 SQVTM and CDR2 ANQGSEA. Trimming shortened V by 4 bases and J by 7 bases, and 17 bases separated the two germline ends. The length of the CDR3 is 14 residues. CDR3 nucleotide sequence: TGCAGCGTTGCGCCTGCCCCGGGAGGGCAGCCCCAGCATTTT. Translating it yields CSVAPAPGGQPQHF.

V and J are TRBV3-1 (or the pseudogene TRBV3-2) and TRBJ2-3, with D tentatively TRBD1 (6 bases). Germline V gene data show CDR1 as LGHDT and CDR2 as YNNKEL (reference sequence). V lost 3 bases and J 11 bases, leaving 15 bases between the germline ends. The CDR3 runs to 13 residues. In nucleotides, the CDR3 is TGTGCCAGCAGCCATGGGGGCCAGCTTGGGCAGTATTTT. Its protein is CASSHGGQLGQYF.

The chain joins TRBV11-2 to TRBJ1-1, with 7 bases aligning to TRBD1. Germline lookup yields CDR1 SGHAT and CDR2 FQNNGV. V shed 3 bases, J shed 7 bases, and the junction held 5 bases outside the gene matches. The CDR3 sequence is 13 residues long. The DNA of the CDR3 is TGTGCCAGCAGCTTGAAGGGGGCAGGTGAAGCTTTCTTT. It is translated as CASSLKGAGEAFF.

This sequence joins TRBV3-1 (or the pseudogene TRBV3-2) and TRBJ2-5, with D uncertain. The V and J ends lost 5 bases and 0 bases respectively, with 10 bases between them. Germline V CDR1 and CDR2: LGHDT, YNNKEL (reference sequence). This CDR3 contains 14 residues. In nucleotides, the CDR3 is TGTGCCAGCAGCTTACAAACGTACCAAGAGACCCAGTACTTC. Amino acid sequence: CASSLQTYQETQYF.

The V call is TRBV7-8, the J call TRBJ2-1, with TRBD2 matching over 14 bases. The CDR3 sequence is 15 residues long. V lost 5 bases, J lost 9 bases, and 6 bases stayed unmatched. Germline-derived CDR1 and CDR2 are SGHVS and FQNEAQ. CDR3 sequence (DNA): TGTGCCAGCAGCAGAGGACTAGCGGGGGGTTCTGAGCAGTTCTTC. Translating gives CASSRGLAGGSEQFF. Filled out from reference TRBV7-8 and TRBJ2-1, the complete variable domain reads GAGVSQSPRYKVAKRGQDVALRCDPISGHVSLFWYQQALGQGPEFLTYFQNEAQLDKSGLPSDRFFAERPEGSVSTLKIQRTQQEDSAVYLCASSRGLAGGSEQFFGPGTRLTVL.

The CDR3 protein is CASSLVWGPGNNEQFF. As DNA, the CDR3 is TGTGCCAGCAGCTTAGTCTGGGGCCCAGGGAACAATGAGCAGTTCTTC. The rearrangement links TRBV7-9 to TRBJ2-1; TRBD1 might be the D (5 bases). Germline values: CDR1 SEHNR, CDR2 FQNEAQ (reference sequence). The CDR3 is 16 amino acids. V lost 1 base and J lost 5, with 15 bases in between.

The CDR3 reads CASSQAHEQFF. The CDR3 nucleotides read TGTGCCAGCAGCCAAGCCCATGAGCAGTTCTTC. This chain links TRBV7-9 with TRBJ2-1; no clear D. Trimming removed 5 bases at V and 8 bases at J, with 7 bases between. The CDR3 has 11 amino acids. Germline V CDR1 and CDR2: SEHNR, FQNEAQ (reference sequence).